This TCR beta chain was observed in a study of blood T cell repertoires in COVID-19. Study-wide context: The United States, Italy and Spain provided the acute and convalescent COVID-19 samples. T cells, B-cell-depleted T cells, or PBMCs provided the cDNA or gDNA that served as material.

In the original processing: Amplification of reference gene primers was used by the study to estimate nucleated cell counts. Sequencing was performed with immunoSEQ multiplex PCR; in TCRdb, only in-frame clones are kept and a portion is missing. That table is the source of V, J and clone size, and D and trimming were worked out from the DNA. Among approximately 280,000 clones listed, around 89% were seen once. The sequencing input was peripheral blood. The sequence was collected from a man between 35 and 55 years old with acute or convalescent COVID-19.

The CDR3: CASSAPNRALHF. The DNA for the CDR3 is TGTGCCAGCAGCGCACCTAACCGGGCCCTCCACTTT. This sequence joins TRBV9 and TRBJ1-6; no clear D gene. V was trimmed by 3 bases and J by 14 bases, leaving 12 bases between them. This CDR3 is built from 12 residues. Germline V CDR1 and CDR2: SGDLS, YYNGEE. Filled out from reference TRBV9 and TRBJ1-6, the complete variable domain reads DSGVTQTPKHLITATGQRVTLRCSPRSGDLSVYWYQQSLDQGLQFLIQYYNGEERAKGNILERFSAQQFPDLHSELNLSSLELGDSALYFCASSAPNRALHFGNGTRLTVT.